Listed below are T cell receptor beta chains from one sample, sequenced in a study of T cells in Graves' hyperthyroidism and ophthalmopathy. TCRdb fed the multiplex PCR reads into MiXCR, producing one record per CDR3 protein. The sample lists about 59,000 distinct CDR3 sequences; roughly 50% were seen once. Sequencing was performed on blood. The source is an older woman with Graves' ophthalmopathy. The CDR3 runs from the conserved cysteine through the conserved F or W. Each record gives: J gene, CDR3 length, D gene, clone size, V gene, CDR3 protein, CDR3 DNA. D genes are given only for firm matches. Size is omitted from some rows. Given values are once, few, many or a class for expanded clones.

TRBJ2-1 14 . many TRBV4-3 CASSQGTSFNEQFF TGCGCCAGCAGCCAGGGTACTAGCTTCAATGAGCAGTTCTTC
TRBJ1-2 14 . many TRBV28 CASSSRGTSYGYTF TGTGCCAGCAGTTCCCGTGGGACGAGCTATGGCTACACCTTC
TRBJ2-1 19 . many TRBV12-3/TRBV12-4 CASSPGHLRLSEGYNEQFF TGTGCCAGCAGCCCCGGGCACCTTAGGCTGTCAGAAGGATACAATGAGCAGTTCTTC
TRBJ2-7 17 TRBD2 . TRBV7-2 CASSLLGASGSGYEQYF TGTGCCAGCAGCTTATTGGGCGCTAGCGGGAGTGGGTACGAGCAGTACTTC
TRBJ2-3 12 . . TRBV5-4 CASSSCTGTQYF TGTGCCAGCAGCTCATGTACAGGTACGCAGTATTTT
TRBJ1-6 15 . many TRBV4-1 CASSQVPETHSPLHF TGCGCCAGCAGCCAAGTTCCGGAGACCCATTCACCCCTCCACTTT
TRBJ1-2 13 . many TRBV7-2 CASSLGRSYGYTF TGTGCCAGCAGCTTAGGGCGATCCTATGGCTACACCTTC
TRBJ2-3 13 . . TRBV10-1 CASSGTSTDTQYF TGCGCCAGCAGTGGGACTAGCACAGATACGCAGTATTTT
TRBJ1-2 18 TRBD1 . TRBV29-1 CSVESSGQGEGAQYGYTF TGCAGCGTTGAATCTTCGGGACAGGGGGAGGGGGCGCAGTATGGATACACCTTC
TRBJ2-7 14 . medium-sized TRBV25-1 CASRADIGTYEQYF TGTGCCAGCAGGGCAGACATTGGGACTTACGAGCAGTACTTC
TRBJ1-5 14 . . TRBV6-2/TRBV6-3 CASTRGGRVETQHF TGTGCCAGTACGCGGGGGGGTAGGGTCGAGACCCAGCATTTT
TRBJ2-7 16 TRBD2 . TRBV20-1 CSARGMTSGGTYEQYF TGCAGTGCTAGAGGGATGACTAGCGGGGGGACCTACGAGCAGTACTTC
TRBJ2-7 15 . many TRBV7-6 CASSLAPDRPYEQYF TGTGCCAGCAGCTTAGCGCCGGACAGACCCTACGAGCAGTACTTC
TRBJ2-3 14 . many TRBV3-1 CASSQGGGPDTQYF TGTGCCAGCAGCCAAGGGGGGGGGCCAGATACGCAGTATTTT
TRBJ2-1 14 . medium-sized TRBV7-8 CASSLGREYNEQFF TGTGCCAGCAGCTTAGGGAGAGAGTACAATGAGCAGTTCTTC
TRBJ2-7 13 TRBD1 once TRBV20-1 CSATRDSNYEQYF TGCAGTGCAACCCGGGACAGCAACTACGAGCAGTACTTC
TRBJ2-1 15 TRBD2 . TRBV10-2 CASNKLAGGANEQFF TGCGCCAGCAACAAACTAGCGGGAGGGGCCAATGAGCAGTTCTTC
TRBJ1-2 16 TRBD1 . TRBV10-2 CASSDGQGGHNYGYTF TGCGCCAGCAGTGACGGACAGGGGGGACATAACTATGGCTACACCTTC
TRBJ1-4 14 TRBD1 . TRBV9 CASSVGQGEEKLFF TGTGCCAGCAGCGTGGGACAGGGGGAAGAAAAACTGTTTTTT
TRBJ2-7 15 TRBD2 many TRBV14 CASSQVRGRTHEQYF TGTGCCAGCAGCCAGGTACGCGGGAGGACCCACGAGCAGTACTTC
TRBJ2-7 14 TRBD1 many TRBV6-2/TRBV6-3 CASRSGTGNYEQYF TGTGCCAGCAGGTCCGGGACAGGGAACTACGAGCAGTACTTC
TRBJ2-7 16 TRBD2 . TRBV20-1 CSARLRTSGRHYEQYF TGCAGTGCTCGACTCCGGACTAGCGGGAGACACTACGAGCAGTACTTC
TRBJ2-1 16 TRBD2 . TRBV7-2 CASSSLSGRSYNEQFF TGTGCCAGCAGCTCGCTCAGCGGGAGGTCCTACAATGAGCAGTTCTTC
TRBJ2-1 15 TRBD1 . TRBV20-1 CSARGGQGSYNEQFF TGCAGTGCTAGGGGAGGACAGGGCTCCTACAATGAGCAGTTCTTC
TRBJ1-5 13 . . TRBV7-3 CASSPPSKQLQHF TGTGCCAGCAGCCCCCCATCCAAACAGCTCCAGCATTTT
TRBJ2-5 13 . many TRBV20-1 CSARDPARETQYF TGCAGTGCTAGAGACCCCGCGAGAGAGACCCAGTACTTC
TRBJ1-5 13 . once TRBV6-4 CASSAGVNQPQHF TGTGCCAGCAGTGCAGGAGTCAATCAGCCCCAGCATTTT
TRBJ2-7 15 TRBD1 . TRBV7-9 CASSTPGTGNYEQYF TGTGCCAGCAGCACCCCCGGGACAGGGAATTACGAGCAGTACTTC
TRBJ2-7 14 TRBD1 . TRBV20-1 CSAVITGGSYEQYF TGCAGTGCTGTGATTACAGGGGGCTCCTACGAGCAGTACTTC
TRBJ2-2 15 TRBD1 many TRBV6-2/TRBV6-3 CASSYSTGGNGELFF TGTGCCAGCAGTTACTCGACAGGGGGAAACGGGGAGCTGTTTTTT
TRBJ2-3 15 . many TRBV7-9 CASSPGASVAGTQYF TGTGCCAGCAGCCCTGGGGCTAGCGTGGCCGGTACGCAGTATTTT
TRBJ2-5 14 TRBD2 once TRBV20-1 CSAVRLAGKETQYF TGCAGTGCAGTCCGACTAGCGGGAAAAGAGACCCAGTACTTC
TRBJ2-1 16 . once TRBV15 CATSRESGYVNNEQFF TGTGCCACCAGCAGAGAGTCGGGTTACGTCAACAATGAGCAGTTCTTC
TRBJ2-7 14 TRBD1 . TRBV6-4 CASSYGTEPYEQYF TGCGCCAGCAGTTACGGGACAGAGCCCTACGAGCAGTACTTC
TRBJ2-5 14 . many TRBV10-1 CASSDPGQQETQYF TGCGCCAGCAGTGATCCGGGACAACAAGAGACCCAGTACTTC
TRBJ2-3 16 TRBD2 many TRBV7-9 CASSLLAGRGTDTQYF TGTGCCAGCAGCTTACTAGCGGGAAGGGGGACAGATACGCAGTATTTT
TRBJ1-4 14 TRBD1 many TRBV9 CASSDGQGAEKLFF TGTGCCAGCAGCGACGGACAGGGGGCTGAAAAACTGTTTTTT
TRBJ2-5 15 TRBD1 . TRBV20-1 CSARGGQGYSQPQYF TGCAGTGCTAGAGGGGGACAGGGTTATAGTCAGCCCCAGTACTTC
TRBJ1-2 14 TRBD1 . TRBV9 CASSKGNTGDGYTF TGTGCCAGCAGCAAGGGGAATACAGGGGATGGCTACACCTTC
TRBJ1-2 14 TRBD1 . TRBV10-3 CAISSGTGLYGYTF TGTGCCATCAGTTCCGGGACAGGGCTCTATGGCTACACCTTC
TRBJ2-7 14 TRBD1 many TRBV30 CAWSRDRFSYEQYF TGTGCCTGGAGCCGGGACAGGTTCTCCTACGAGCAGTACTTC
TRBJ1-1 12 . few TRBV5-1 CASSLKGTEAFF TGCGCCAGCAGCTTGAAGGGTACTGAAGCTTTCTTT
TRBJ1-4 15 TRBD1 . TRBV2 CASGSGQGAIEKLFF TGTGCCAGCGGATCGGGACAGGGGGCCATTGAAAAACTGTTTTTT
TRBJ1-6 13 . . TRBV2 CASSVSGGSPLHF TGTGCCAGCAGTGTATCCGGCGGCTCACCCCTCCACTTT
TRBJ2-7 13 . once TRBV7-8 CASSLAREYEQYF TGCGCCAGCAGCTTAGCCAGGGAGTACGAGCAGTACTTC
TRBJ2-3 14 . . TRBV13 CASSPQRNTDTQYF TGTGCCAGCAGCCCACAGCGGAACACTGATACGCAGTATTTT
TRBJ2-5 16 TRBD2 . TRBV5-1 CASSLGAGGGQETQYF TGCGCCAGCAGCTTGGGTGCCGGGGGAGGGCAAGAGACCCAGTACTTC
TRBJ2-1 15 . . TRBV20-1 CSAKPGSHSANEQFF TGCAGTGCTAAACCCGGAAGCCACTCGGCCAATGAGCAGTTCTTC
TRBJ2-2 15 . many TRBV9 CASSVFTGNTGELFF TGTGCCAGCAGCGTTTTCACAGGGAACACCGGGGAGCTGTTTTTT
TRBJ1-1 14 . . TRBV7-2 CASSLAPDRTEAFF TGTGCCAGCAGCTTGGCCCCTGACAGAACTGAAGCTTTCTTT
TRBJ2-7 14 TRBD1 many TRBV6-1 CASFRDRGTHEQYF TGTGCCAGCTTCCGGGACAGGGGGACCCACGAGCAGTACTTC
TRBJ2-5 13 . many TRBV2 CASSESPRETQYF TGTGCCAGCAGTGAATCCCCGAGGGAGACCCAGTACTTC
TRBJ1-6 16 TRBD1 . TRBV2 CAIVDRVDSYNSPLHF TGTGCCATCGTAGACAGGGTGGACAGCTATAATTCACCCCTCCACTTT
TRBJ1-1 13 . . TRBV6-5 CASSYSTQSEAFF TGTGCCAGCAGTTACTCGACTCAGTCCGAAGCTTTCTTT
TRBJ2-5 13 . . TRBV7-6 CASSFNGVETQYF TGTGCCAGCAGCTTCAACGGGGTGGAGACCCAGTACTTC